This passage covers 17 T cell receptor beta chains from one sample sequenced in a study of metastatic and nonmetastatic thyroid tumors. TCRdb re-clonotyped the PCR reads through MiXCR. In the table there are more than 50,000 clones, 20% of which are singletons. Thyroid surgery was performed in patients who had received no treatment beforehand. Sequencing was done on a sample of blood. Every receptor here comes from a female donor with papillary thyroid cancer or a benign thyroid nodule (not recorded which). Some clones in this sample may be carry-over from other donors' samples.

At least ten counts were recorded for this clone. The genes are TRBV12-3 or TRBV12-4 and TRBJ2-1; D may be TRBD1 or TRBD2 (5 bases each). V lost 2 bases and J 5 bases, leaving 16 bases between the germline ends. The CDR3 extends over 16 amino acids. The DNA for the CDR3 is TGTGCCAGCAGTTTATGGGCCCCGGGACCTAACAATGAGCAGTTCTTC. Translated, it gives CASSLWAPGPNNEQFF.

This clone was picked up many times. The chain uses TRBV28 and TRBJ1-4; TRBD1 agrees at 7 bases. With 1 base clipped from V and 11 bases from J, the junction kept 7 bases outside the gene matches. The CDR3 consists of 14 residues. CDR1 MDHEN and CDR2 SYDVKM come from the germline V gene. The CDR3 region has the DNA TGTGCCAGCAGTTTATCCGGCGGACAGGCCAAACTGTTTTTT. Protein product: CASSLSGGQAKLFF.

This clone was seen at least ten times. This chain joins TRBV6-2 or TRBV6-3 and TRBJ2-7; 10 bases map to TRBD1. This CDR3 has 15 amino acids. Germline V gene data show CDR1 as MNHEY and CDR2 as SVGEGT. V shed 5 bases and J 2 bases; nucleotides not matched to a gene: 6. For the CDR3, the DNA is TGTGCCAGCAGTCAGTGGACAGGGGGAACCTACGAGCAGTACTTC. Amino acids: CASSQWTGGTYEQYF.

Ten or more counts support this clone. The CDR3 sequence: CASSTDYLSSYEQYF. The CDR3 bases are TGTGCCAGCAGCACCGACTATTTAAGCTCCTACGAGCAGTACTTC. The chain employs TRBV7-2 and TRBJ2-7; tentative D call: TRBD2 (5 bases). The V end was cut by 5 bases, the J end by 0 bases, with 14 bases between. This CDR3 is 15 amino acids long. Germline V gene sequence: CDR1 SGHTA, CDR2 FQGNSA.

This clone has a count of ten or more. The V call is TRBV7-9, the J call TRBJ2-1; 7 bases match TRBD1. Germline CDR1 is SEHNR and CDR2 is FQNEAQ (reference sequence). The CDR3 is 14 residues long. J gave up 5 bases and V 6 bases, and 7 bases lay outside the gene matches. CDR3 nucleotides: TGTGCCAGCAGGTCCGGGACAGCAAACAATGAGCAGTTCTTC. Translation: CASRSGTANNEQFF.

The genes are TRBV11-1 and TRBJ1-4, with TRBD1 matching 11 bases. Germline-derived CDR1 and CDR2 are SGHAT and FQDESV (reference sequence). V was pared by 5 bases and J by 3 bases, with 14 bases of the junction left unmatched. The CDR3 has 19 amino acids. CDR3 loop: CASSNPWDRGGRANEKLFF. DNA for the CDR3: TGTGCCAGCAGCAACCCGTGGGACAGGGGGGGCCGGGCTAATGAAAAACTGTTTTTT. Full variable domain (outside the CDR3, taken from reference TRBV11-1 and TRBJ1-4): EAEVAQSPRYKITEKSQAVAFWCDPISGHATLYWYRQILGQGPELLVQFQDESVVDDSQLPKDRFSAERLKGVDSTLKIQPAELGDSAMYLCASSNPWDRGGRANEKLFFGSGTQLSVL.

The sample holds many counts of this clone. This chain joins TRBV5-1 and TRBJ2-7, with 9 nucleotides matching TRBD1. V lost 4 bases, J lost 1 base, and 6 bases stayed unmatched. Germline V gene lookup returns CDR1 SGHRS and CDR2 YFSETQ. The CDR3 runs to 15 residues. The CDR3 DNA reads as TGCGCCAGCAGCATCACAGGGGGCTTATCCTACGAGCAGTACTTC. This codes for CASSITGGLSYEQYF.

Many counts were recorded for this clone. The gene calls are TRBV5-1 and TRBJ2-6, with D perhaps TRBD1 (6 bases). Germline V gene sequence: CDR1 SGHRS, CDR2 YFSETQ. The CDR3 loop spans 16 amino acids. Trimming removed 4 bases from V and 1 base from J, with 12 bases in between. This chain's CDR3 is CASSHDRPSGANVLTF. In DNA form, the CDR3 reads TGCGCCAGCAGCCATGACAGGCCTTCTGGGGCCAACGTCCTGACTTTC.

This clone was counted ten times or more. The J gene is TRBJ2-2, the V gene TRBV7-6; D not resolved. Trimming took 0 bases from V and 7 from J, leaving 9 bases between them. The length of the CDR3 is 14 residues. CDR1 is SGHVS, CDR2 FNYEAQ, per germline. CDR3 loop: CASSLARGGGELFF. CDR3 bases: TGTGCCAGCAGCTTAGCTCGTGGTGGCGGGGAGCTGTTTTTT.

This clone was picked up a small number of times. The rearrangement links TRBV20-1 to TRBJ1-1; no firm D call. From germline, CDR1 is DFQATT and CDR2 SNEGSKA (reference sequence). Trimming took 4 bases from V and 0 from J, leaving 12 bases between them. The CDR3 has 14 residues. DNA for the CDR3: TGCAGTGCTATTAACGTGGGCCTGAACACTGAAGCTTTCTTT. The encoded protein is CSAINVGLNTEAFF.

At least ten counts were recorded for this clone. The chain carries TRBV28 and TRBJ2-7, with D possibly matching TRBD1 (6 bases). Trimming stripped 5 bases from V and 7 bases from J, with 30 bases between. The CDR3 is 18 amino acids. The germline V gene encodes CDR1 MDHEN and CDR2 SYDVKM. This CDR3 reads CASSRSLYRVSNLYEQYF. The CDR3, as DNA: TGTGCCAGCAGTCGCTCTCTTTACAGGGTGTCTAACCTATATGAGCAGTACTTC.

This clone was seen at least ten times. CDR3 coding DNA: TGTGCCAGCAGACCTCAGGAAATCAATGAGCAGTTCTTC. Its translation: CASRPQEINEQFF. The chain combines TRBV7-3 with TRBJ2-1; D unclear. The V gene's germline CDR1 is SGHTA and CDR2 FQGTGA. V was shortened by 6 bases and J by 6 bases, with 12 bases between the two germline ends. The CDR3 loop spans 13 amino acids.

This clone was counted a few times. One junction end disagrees with the germline gene, perhaps due to a read error. This chain joins TRBV6-5 and TRBJ1-3, with D possibly TRBD1 on 5 matching bases. This CDR3 contains 14 residues. The V gene's germline CDR1 is MNHEY and CDR2 SVGAGI. The CDR3 sequence is CASSYKNRNENHIF. The CDR3 DNA is TGTGCCAGCAGCTACAAAAACAGGAATGAGAACCATATATTT.

This sequence joins TRBV5-8 and TRBJ2-7; D may be TRBD2 (6 bases). The germline gives CDR1 SGHTS, CDR2 YDEGEE. The V end lost 0 bases, the J end lost 10 bases, and 11 bases lay between the germline ends. This CDR3 is built from 12 residues. This chain's CDR3 is CASSLAGEKQYF. In DNA, the CDR3 is TGTGCCAGCAGCTTGGCGGGGGAGAAACAGTACTTC.

The J gene is TRBJ1-1, the V gene TRBV7-8; 9 positions agree with TRBD1. With V trimmed by 7 bases and J by 5 bases, 14 bases remained unmatched. CDR1 SGHVS and CDR2 FQNEAQ come from the germline V gene. The CDR3 length is 16 residues. CDR3 amino acids: CASNPTGTGRGTEAFF. The DNA for the CDR3 is TGTGCCAGCAACCCAACAGGGACAGGGCGGGGAACTGAAGCTTTCTTT.

Remarks on this clone: An end of the junction does not agree with germline; a read error may underlie this. The rearrangement links TRBV7-8 to TRBJ2-1; D perhaps matches TRBD2 (5 bases). CDR1 SGHVS and CDR2 FQNEAQ come from the germline V gene. The CDR3 contains 15 residues. CDR3: CASSFRGLSYTEQFF. The CDR3 nucleotides read TGTGCCAGCAGCTTCCGGGGTTTATCCTACACTGAGCAGTTCTTC.

The sample holds many counts of this clone. The CDR3 coding sequence is TGCGCCAGCAGCTTGGCGGGGGAGAGCCATGAGCAGTTCTTC. Its translation is CASSLAGESHEQFF. The chain couples TRBV5-1 to TRBJ2-1, with a weak D call TRBD2 (6 bases). V lost 0 bases to trimming and J lost 8 bases, with 12 bases between them. CDR1 and CDR2 from the germline V gene are SGHRS and YFSETQ. The CDR3 has 14 amino acids. Filled out from reference TRBV5-1 and TRBJ2-1, the complete variable domain reads KAGVTQTPRYLIKTRGQQVTLSCSPISGHRSVSWYQQTPGQGLQFLFEYFSETQRNKGNFPGRFSGRQFSNSRSEMNVSTLELGDSALYLCASSLAGESHEQFFGPGTRLTVL.